The 22 T cell receptor beta chains in this list originate from one sample, sequenced in a study of beta chain features in type 1 diabetes. General observations from the study: People with Type 1 diabetes carried modestly yet significantly shorter TCRB CDR3s in all four CD4+ subsets.

Their specific antigens are unknown. All of the isolated RNA was reverse transcribed, so expressed TCRB transcripts were sequenced. The data were produced by immunoSEQ multiplex PCR, yet TCRdb's version contains in-frame clones alone and is incomplete. The sample carries a few hundred thousand clones, 10% to 15% recorded once. The sample taken for sequencing was naive CD4+ T cells from blood. Source of these receptors: a woman between 18 and 30 years old with type 1 diabetes.

DNA for the CDR3: TGCGCCAGCAGCTCCGGTGGGGGGTCCCCATCCTACGAGCAGTACTTC. Amino acid sequence: CASSSGGGSPSYEQYF. The V gene is TRBV5-1, the J gene TRBJ2-7; perhaps TRBD2 as D (6 bases). V was cut by 3 bases and J by 1 base, with 17 bases left in between. The CDR3 length is 16 residues. From germline, CDR1 is SGHRS and CDR2 YFSETQ.

V and J are TRBV29-1 and TRBJ2-2; 10 nucleotides align to TRBD2. This CDR3 contains 15 residues. Germline V CDR1 and CDR2: SQVTM, ANQGSEA. The ends lost 4 bases at V and 4 bases at J; junction bases unmatched: 6. DNA of the CDR3: TGCAGCGTTGGGCCCAGCGGGAGGGCCACCGGGGAGCTGTTTTTT. It encodes CSVGPSGRATGELFF.

The table lists this clone with a few counts. The chain links TRBV18 to TRBJ2-1; 8 bases map to TRBD1. This CDR3 is built from 14 residues. Germline V gene lookup returns CDR1 KGHSH and CDR2 LQKENI. The ends lost 5 bases at V and 7 bases at J; junction bases unmatched: 7. The CDR3 sequence is CASSSQGAGNEQFF. The CDR3 nucleotides are TGTGCCAGCTCATCCCAGGGGGCTGGGAATGAGCAGTTCTTC.

The chain combines TRBV7-9 with TRBJ2-7; D remains unclear. V lost 1 base to trimming and J lost 7 bases, with 11 bases between them. Germline values: CDR1 SEHNR, CDR2 FQNEAQ (reference sequence). CDR3 length: 13 residues. The CDR3 DNA is TGTGCCAGCAGCTTAGAGCACCAGGCTGAGCAGTACTTC. Its translation is CASSLEHQAEQYF.

This clone was detected only a few times. V usage is TRBV11-2 and J usage is TRBJ2-2; 8 bases are shared with TRBD1. Trimming cost V 5 bases and J 7 bases; bases outside gene matches: 15. The CDR3 runs 17 residues. The germline CDR1 and CDR2 sequences are SGHAT and FQNNGV. The CDR3 loop is CASSRKFRDRTRGELFF. For the CDR3, the DNA is TGTGCCAGCAGCCGCAAATTCCGGGACAGGACCCGCGGGGAGCTGTTTTTT.

This clone was counted between two and nine times. The genes are TRBV28 and TRBJ2-1; 7 bases line up with TRBD2. The CDR3 totals 16 residues. J was trimmed by 0 bases and V by 2 bases; bases with no gene match: 4. Germline V gene sequence: CDR1 MDHEN, CDR2 SYDVKM. CDR3 in amino acids: CASSLRAGSSYNEQFF. CDR3 sequence (DNA): TGTGCCAGCAGTTTACGAGCGGGGAGCTCCTACAATGAGCAGTTCTTC.

This clone was detected only a few times. The rearrangement links TRBV7-9 to TRBJ1-2; D call uncertain. CDR1 is SEHNR and CDR2 is FQNEAQ in the germline V gene (reference sequence). The CDR3 is 13 amino acids. V was cut by 0 bases and J by 5 bases, with 7 bases left in between. For the CDR3, the DNA is TGTGCCAGCAGCTTAGCTTTAGCTTATGGCTACACCTTC. This codes for CASSLALAYGYTF.

The rearrangement links TRBV30 to TRBJ2-7; 9 bases agree with TRBD1. V dropped 7 bases and J dropped 2; count of bases not matched to a gene: 3. The CDR3 has 12 amino acids. CDR1 GTSNPN and CDR2 SVGIG come from the germline V gene (reference sequence). The CDR3: CAYRGPTYEQYF. The CDR3 DNA reads TGTGCCTACAGGGGGCCGACCTACGAGCAGTACTTC.

This clone was observed a few times. The rearrangement joins TRBV5-1 to TRBJ1-1; D uncertain. Germline V gives CDR1 SGHRS, CDR2 YFSETQ. The CDR3 consists of 14 residues. V dropped 1 base and J dropped 4 bases, with 11 bases sitting between them. Here the CDR3 DNA reads TGCGCCAGCAGCTTGACAGTCCTTGGCACTGAAGCTTTCTTT. Protein sequence: CASSLTVLGTEAFF.

In DNA form, the CDR3 reads TGTGCCAGCAGCGACGGACAGGGCTACGAGCAGTACTTC. Its protein is CASSDGQGYEQYF. The chain combines TRBV9 with TRBJ2-7; the match to TRBD1 covers 8 bases. Germline V gives CDR1 SGDLS, CDR2 YYNGEE. J gave up 3 bases and V 3 bases, and 2 bases lay outside the gene matches. The CDR3 consists of 13 residues.

In its sample, this clone was seen a few times. V gene TRBV11-2 combines with J gene TRBJ2-1, with 10 bases aligning to TRBD2. With V trimmed by 5 bases and J by 3 bases, 4 bases remained unmatched. The CDR3 spans 15 residues. The V gene's germline CDR1 is SGHAT and CDR2 FQNNGV. The CDR3: CASSQLAGHYNEQFF. For the CDR3, the DNA is TGTGCCAGCAGCCAACTAGCGGGGCACTACAATGAGCAGTTCTTC.

This chain's CDR3 is CASSLATGIETQYF. DNA of the CDR3: TGCGCCAGCAGCTTGGCGACAGGGATCGAGACCCAGTACTTC. The chain carries TRBV5-1 and TRBJ2-5; 7 nucleotides agree with TRBD1. This CDR3 spans 14 amino acids. V trimming: 0 bases; J trimming: 5 bases; junction bases outside the gene matches: 4. Germline values: CDR1 SGHRS, CDR2 YFSETQ.

This clone has a handful of counts. The rearrangement links TRBV28 to TRBJ2-7; no definite D call. The CDR3 runs to 11 residues. Trimming cost V 4 bases and J 3 bases, with 4 bases left between them. The germline CDR1 and CDR2 sequences are MDHEN and SYDVKM. The DNA for the CDR3 is TGTGCCAGCAGTTCCCTCTACGAGCAGTACTTC. Translation gives CASSSLYEQYF. The whole variable domain, filled in from reference TRBV28 and TRBJ2-7, reads DVKVTQSSRYLVKRTGEKVFLECVQDMDHENMFWYRQDPGLGLRLIYFSYDVKMKEKGDIPEGYSVSREKKERFSLILESASTNQTSMYLCASSSLYEQYFGPGTRLTVT.

The genes are TRBV15 and TRBJ1-2, with 7 bases aligning to TRBD1. The J segment lost 8 bases and the V segment lost 0 bases, leaving 3 bases of the junction unmatched. The CDR3 is 13 residues long. Germline CDR1 reads LNHNV; CDR2 reads YYDKDF (reference sequence). In DNA, the CDR3 is TGTGCCACCAGCAGAGACGGGACAGCCGGCTACACCTTC. Translated: CATSRDGTAGYTF.

The CDR3 loop is CASRLTGVLGQFF. The CDR3 nucleotides read TGTGCCAGCAGGTTAACAGGCGTTCTAGGGCAGTTCTTC. This chain joins TRBV28 and TRBJ2-1, with D possibly TRBD1 on 5 matching bases. Per the germline V gene, CDR1 is MDHEN and CDR2 is SYDVKM. The CDR3 covers 13 residues. V shed 6 bases and J shed 12 bases, with 18 bases lying between them.

The chain joins TRBV2 to TRBJ2-3, with 13 nucleotides matching TRBD2. The CDR3 has 14 amino acids. In germline, CDR1 is SNHLY, CDR2 FYNNEI. V lost 8 bases to trimming and J lost 8 bases; unmatched junction nucleotides: 7. The CDR3 region is CASLLGTSGTTQYF. Written as DNA, the CDR3 is TGTGCCAGCCTGCTCGGGACTAGCGGGACTACGCAGTATTTT.

J is TRBJ1-2 and V is TRBV18; TRBD1 might be the D (5 bases). V was clipped by 2 bases and J by 3 bases, with 10 bases between them. Germline values: CDR1 KGHSH, CDR2 LQKENI. There are 14 residues in the CDR3. For the CDR3, the DNA is TGTGCCAGCTCACCAGGGGGGATCTACTATGGCTACACCTTC. Protein: CASSPGGIYYGYTF.

The V and J genes are TRBV2 and TRBJ2-7; TRBD2 agrees at 15 bases. The ends lost 6 bases at V and 4 bases at J; junction bases unmatched: 4. CDR1 and CDR2 from the germline V gene are SNHLY and FYNNEI. This CDR3 spans 15 amino acids. CDR3 amino acids: CASRPGLAGGYEQYF. CDR3 nucleotide sequence: TGTGCCAGCAGGCCGGGACTAGCGGGGGGATACGAGCAGTACTTC.

This clone was counted only a few times. J is TRBJ1-2 and V is TRBV19; D gene unclear. The V gene lost 3 bases and the J gene lost 2 bases, with 7 bases spanning the gap. Germline lookup yields CDR1 LNHDA and CDR2 SQIVND (reference sequence). This CDR3 is built from 13 residues. The CDR3 is CASSMQQNYGYTF. The CDR3 DNA follows: TGTGCCAGTAGTATGCAACAGAACTATGGCTACACCTTC.

The chain has TRBV28 and TRBJ2-1, with D maybe TRBD1 (6 bases). V was shortened by 2 bases and J by 10 bases, with 9 bases between the two germline ends. This CDR3 is 12 amino acids long. Germline V lookup: CDR1 MDHEN, CDR2 SYDVKM. The CDR3 region has the DNA TGTGCCAGCAGTTTAGGACAGAGGGAGCAGTTCTTC. It is translated as CASSLGQREQFF. The full variable domain, rest sourced from reference TRBV28 and TRBJ2-1, is DVKVTQSSRYLVKRTGEKVFLECVQDMDHENMFWYRQDPGLGLRLIYFSYDVKMKEKGDIPEGYSVSREKKERFSLILESASTNQTSMYLCASSLGQREQFFGPGTRLTVL.

This clone was found a few times. The chain links TRBV6-5 to TRBJ1-4, with 8 bases fitting TRBD1. The length of the CDR3 is 14 residues. In germline, CDR1 is MNHEY, CDR2 SVGAGI. The ends lost 9 bases at V and 7 bases at J; junction bases unmatched: 10. CDR3 region: CASSRTGTFEKLFF. CDR3 coding DNA: TGTGCCAGTTCCAGGACAGGGACTTTTGAAAAACTGTTTTTT.

This sequence joins TRBV2 and TRBJ1-2, with a weak D call TRBD1 (6 bases). CDR3 length: 13 residues. Trimming left V 5 bases short and J 4 bases short, with 11 bases between. The germline gives CDR1 SNHLY, CDR2 FYNNEI. In DNA form, the CDR3 reads TGTGCCAGCAGTAGAGGACAGACCTATGGCTACACCTTC. Its translation is CASSRGQTYGYTF. The full variable domain, with the rest looked up from reference TRBV2 and TRBJ1-2, is EPEVTQTPSHQVTQMGQEVILRCVPISNHLYFYWYRQILGQKVEFLVSFYNNEISEKSEIFDDQFSVERPDGSNFTLKIRSTKLEDSAMYFCASSRGQTYGYTFGSGTRLTVV.